Listed below are T cell receptor beta chains from one sample, sequenced in a study of post-analysis software for immune sequencing data. TCRdb re-called the PCR reads with MiXCR, one entry per CDR3 protein. The sample contains fewer than 900,000 distinct CDR3 sequences, just over 45% of which appear only once. The sample was blood. These receptors were taken from a girl aged 5-17 years with multiple sclerosis. Each CDR3 is given with its conserved first and last residue. The order of the fields is CDR3 protein, CDR3 DNA, J gene, clone size, V gene, D gene. A D gene is named only where the DNA matches it firmly. Part of the rows lack a size; the others show once, few, many or a class for expanded clones.

CASSTTGGAYNEQFF,TGTGCCAGCAGTACTACGGGAGGGGCATACAATGAGCAGTTCTTC,TRBJ2-1,once,TRBV2,TRBD2
CASTRPGHDEKLFF,TGTGCCAGCACCAGGCCCGGACACGATGAAAAACTGTTTTTT,TRBJ1-4,-,TRBV28,-
CASRSPGTGLSEQYF,TGTGCCAGCAGATCCCCCGGGACAGGGCTATCCGAGCAGTACTTC,TRBJ2-7,-,TRBV6-2/TRBV6-3,TRBD1
CAWKSARNTEAFF,TGTGCCTGGAAATCAGCCCGGAACACTGAAGCTTTCTTT,TRBJ1-1,-,TRBV30,-
CASRPRRRNADTQYF,TGTGCCAGCCGACCCAGACGGCGGAACGCAGATACGCAGTATTTT,TRBJ2-3,-,TRBV11-2,-
CASLGTGVYEKLFF,TGTGCCAGTCTTGGGACAGGGGTCTATGAAAAACTGTTTTTT,TRBJ1-4,-,TRBV19,TRBD1
CASSGLSTDTQYF,TGTGCCAGCAGCGGCTTAAGCACAGATACGCAGTATTTT,TRBJ2-3,few,TRBV6-5,-
CATTRDGLINEQYF,TGTGCCACCACCCGGGACGGTCTCATCAACGAGCAGTACTTC,TRBJ2-7,-,TRBV6-2/TRBV6-3,-
CASSRDRDRETQYF,TGTGCCAGCAGTCGAGACAGGGATCGAGAGACCCAGTACTTC,TRBJ2-5,-,TRBV27,TRBD1
CASSRLAPLTDTQYF,TGTGCCAGCAGCAGACTAGCGCCGCTCACAGATACGCAGTATTTT,TRBJ2-3,-,TRBV2,TRBD2
CASGTGLGETQYF,TGTGCCAGTGGGACAGGGCTGGGAGAGACCCAGTACTTC,TRBJ2-5,-,TRBV11-2,TRBD1
CASSLTGTSVVKFF,TGCGCCAGCAGCTTGACCGGGACTAGCGTTGTCAAGTTCTTC,TRBJ2-1,few,TRBV5-1,TRBD2
CASSFHGAYEQYF,TGTGCCAGCAGTTTCCATGGGGCCTACGAGCAGTACTTC,TRBJ2-7,-,TRBV12-3/TRBV12-4,-
CASSEGPGLAGAHEQYF,TGTGCCAGCAGTGAAGGCCCTGGCCTAGCGGGAGCGCACGAGCAGTACTTC,TRBJ2-7,-,TRBV6-1,TRBD2
CAISEQNYEQYF,TGTGCCATCAGTGAGCAGAACTACGAGCAGTACTTC,TRBJ2-7,-,TRBV10-3,-
CASSLSVSNSPLHF,TGTGCCAGCAGTTTAAGTGTTAGTAATTCACCCCTCCACTTT,TRBJ1-6,few,TRBV12-3/TRBV12-4,-
CASSVGDRGPRGYGYTF,TGTGCCAGCAGCGTCGGGGACAGGGGCCCCAGGGGCTATGGCTACACCTTC,TRBJ1-2,-,TRBV9,TRBD1